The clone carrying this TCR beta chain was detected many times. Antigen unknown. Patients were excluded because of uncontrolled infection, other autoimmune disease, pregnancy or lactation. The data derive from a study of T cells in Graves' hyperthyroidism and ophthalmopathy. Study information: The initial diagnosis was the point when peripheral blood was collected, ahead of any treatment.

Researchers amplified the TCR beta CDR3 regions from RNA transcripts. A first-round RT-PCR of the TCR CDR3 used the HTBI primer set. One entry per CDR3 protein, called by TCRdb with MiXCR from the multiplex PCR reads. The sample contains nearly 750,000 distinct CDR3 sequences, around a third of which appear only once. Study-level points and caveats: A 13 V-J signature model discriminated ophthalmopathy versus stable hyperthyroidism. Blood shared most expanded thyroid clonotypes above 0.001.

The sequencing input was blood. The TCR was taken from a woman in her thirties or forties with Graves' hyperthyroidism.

The CDR3 DNA reads as TGTGCCAGCAGTTCCGTTTCAGGGGTTAATGAAAAACTGTTTTTT. The encoded protein is CASSSVSGVNEKLFF. This chain links TRBV6-5 with TRBJ1-4; TRBD1 is a possible D gene (6 bases). The germline gives CDR1 MNHEY, CDR2 SVGAGI. Trimming took 4 bases from V and 4 from J, leaving 13 bases between them. This CDR3 has 15 amino acids.